The 3 T cell receptor beta chains below were found in one sample sequenced in a study of cytomegalovirus exposure and HLA in healthy donors. The PCR made use of 60 Vbeta and 13 Jbeta primers. The table came from immunoSEQ multiplex PCR; TCRdb's copy has only in-frame clones and leaves some out. The repertoire holds 150,000 to 200,000 clones, with over 65% as singletons. The source material was PBMCs. These receptors originate from a man between 18 and 29 years old in good health and CMV-seropositive.

The V call is TRBV4-1, the J call TRBJ2-1, with 13 bases matching TRBD2. The CDR3 covers 18 residues. V trimming: 4 bases; J trimming: 0 bases; junction bases outside the gene matches: 6. CDR1 and CDR2 (germline): MGHRA, YSYEKL. CDR3 coding DNA: TGCGCCAGCAGCCCAGGACTAGCGGGGGATCTCTCCTACAATGAGCAGTTCTTC. It encodes CASSPGLAGDLSYNEQFF.

This clone was recorded once. The chain couples TRBV30 to TRBJ2-1, with 7 bases aligning to TRBD2. CDR1 and CDR2 from the germline V gene are GTSNPN and SVGIG (reference sequence). The CDR3 consists of 12 residues. Trimming removed 7 bases from V and 10 bases from J; junction bases left unmatched: 10. CDR3 in DNA: TGTGCCTCACGGGCGGGGGAAAGAGAGCAGTTCTTC. It is translated as CASRAGEREQFF.

This clone was counted once. V and J are TRBV7-8 and TRBJ1-1, with 7 bases identical to TRBD1. Germline V lookup: CDR1 SGHVS, CDR2 FQNEAQ. Germline trimming cut 5 bases from V and 5 bases from J; bases unmatched to any gene: 11. The CDR3 is 15 amino acids. The CDR3 DNA reads TGTGCCAGCAGCCGCAGGCAGGGGGAAAATACTGAAGCTTTCTTT. Amino acid sequence: CASSRRQGENTEAFF.